One T cell receptor beta chain is described in this entry. The antigen is not known. These data are taken from a study of cytomegalovirus exposure and HLA in healthy donors. At the level of the study: Earlier sequencing of some 190 million T cells yielded 100 million to 120 million unique TCR beta sequences. General observations from the study: With DRB1 most and HLA-C fewest, TCR association rates differed between HLA loci in a later analysis. It is likely that the observed cluster of highly shared sequence variants was a sequencing artifact. Links to common viral pathogens appeared, in a later analysis, for several of the most significant clusters.

The PCR contained 60 Vbeta and 13 Jbeta primers. The protocol was immunoSEQ multiplex PCR, while the TCRdb copy is restricted to in-frame clones and leaves out a portion. Among roughly 110,000 clones listed, over 60% were seen once. The CDR3 loop spans 12 amino acids. The V end lost 0 bases, the J end lost 8 bases, and 8 bases lay between the germline ends. Germline V gene sequence: CDR1 SGHNT, CDR2 YYREEE (reference sequence). The sample taken for sequencing was PBMCs. The rearrangement uses TRBV5-4 and TRBJ1-2; the D is unclear. The sequence was collected from a woman aged 45 to 65 in good health and CMV-seropositive. CDR3 nucleotide sequence: TGTGCCAGCAGCTTGGACCGGTACGGCTACACCTTC. It is translated as CASSLDRYGYTF.